This TCR beta chain was sequenced during a study of cytomegalovirus exposure and HLA in healthy donors. Study-wide findings and caveats: Available immune exposure information covered CMV serostatus only. It was reported that the classifier diagnosed cytomegalovirus status with high specificity and sensitivity in both the original and validation cohorts. In a later analysis, an Asian-associated ancestry cluster reportedly showed fewer N-insertions than the roughly 700-donor mean.

The germline V gene has CDR1 LNHDA and CDR2 SQIVND (reference sequence). This CDR3 contains 12 residues. V was trimmed by 5 bases and J by 7 bases, leaving 8 bases between them. Turning to this clone: As yet, its antigen is unknown.

13 Jbeta primers and 60 Vbeta primers were used for the PCR. Assay used: immunoSEQ multiplex PCR; TCRdb lists only in-frame clones, some missing. Of around 210,000 clones listed, approximately 85% are singletons. V gene TRBV19 combines with J gene TRBJ2-2; no clear D. The clonotype originates from a middle-aged woman in good health and CMV-seronegative. Sequences were obtained from PBMCs. The CDR3 loop reads CASSVWSGELFF. The CDR3 DNA reads as TGTGCCAGTAGTGTTTGGAGCGGGGAGCTGTTTTTT.